The 32 T cell receptor beta chains below come from one sample, sequenced in a study of post-analysis software for immune sequencing data. The antigens for these receptors are not known. TCR beta libraries were prepared from cDNA with unique molecular identifiers. In TCRdb, the PCR reads were re-called with MiXCR into one record per CDR3 protein. The sample includes 350,000 to 450,000 distinct CDR3 sequences, roughly 38% of them seen just once. Study outcomes and limitations: Several TRBV segments (TRBV5-6, TRBV5-1 and TRBV20-1 among them) occurred more frequently in patients than in controls.

Sequencing was carried out using blood. The source is a girl aged 2-15 years with multiple sclerosis.

The CDR3 sequence is CASKEGGTSYEQYF. CDR3 sequence (DNA): TGTGCCAGCAAGGAGGGCGGGACTAGCTACGAGCAGTACTTC. J is TRBJ2-7 and V is TRBV28, with TRBD2 matching 8 bases. The CDR3 is 14 amino acids. The germline gives CDR1 MDHEN, CDR2 SYDVKM. The V segment lost 7 bases and the J segment 3 bases; nucleotides outside the gene matches: 8.

This chain links TRBV29-1 with TRBJ2-7; D is unclear. The CDR3 length is 11 residues. The V end lost 2 bases, the J end lost 3 bases, and 5 bases lay between the germline ends. Germline values: CDR1 SQVTM, CDR2 ANQGSEA. CDR3 sequence (DNA): TGCAGCGTTGAATGGGGCTACGAGCAGTACTTC. Translated: CSVEWGYEQYF.

This chain joins TRBV7-9 and TRBJ2-4, with TRBD1 matching 7 bases. The germline V gene has CDR1 SEHNR and CDR2 FQNEAQ (reference sequence). Trimming removed 7 bases from V and 0 bases from J; junction bases left unmatched: 6. The CDR3 spans 15 residues. The CDR3 here is CASKRDSEAKNIQYF. The CDR3 DNA reads as TGTGCCAGCAAGAGGGACAGTGAAGCCAAAAACATTCAGTACTTC.

This sequence joins TRBV10-3 and TRBJ1-2; TRBD1 matches at 11 bases. The CDR3 is 20 residues long. Trimming took 6 bases from V and 4 from J; bases not matched to a gene: 22. Germline lookup yields CDR1 ENHRY and CDR2 SYGVKD. In nucleotides, the CDR3 is TGTGCCATCAGAGACGTCCGGGACAGGGGGTCTCGCATCCAACCCTATGGCTACACCTTC. It yields the protein CAIRDVRDRGSRIQPYGYTF.

The chain uses TRBV4-1 and TRBJ2-3, with D tentatively TRBD1 (5 bases). The V end lost 0 bases, the J end lost 4 bases, and 11 bases lay between the germline ends. The CDR3 is 15 amino acids. CDR1 MGHRA and CDR2 YSYEKL come from the germline V gene. The CDR3 region has the DNA TGCGCCAGCAGCCAAGATCCCGCAGGGCCAGATACGCAGTATTTT. Its protein product is CASSQDPAGPDTQYF.

This chain joins TRBV28 and TRBJ1-2; the D is unclear. The germline V gene encodes CDR1 MDHEN and CDR2 SYDVKM. CDR3 length: 14 amino acids. V was shortened by 5 bases and J by 5 bases, with 15 bases between the two germline ends. Here the CDR3 DNA reads TGTGCCAGCAGTCCAGTGATGTGGACTTATGGCTACACCTTC. It is translated as CASSPVMWTYGYTF.

The chain uses TRBV9 and TRBJ2-3; no definite D call. V lost 0 bases, J lost 4 bases, and 15 bases lay in between. CDR3 length: 16 residues. The germline gives CDR1 SGDLS, CDR2 YYNGEE. CDR3 residues: CASSVAEVAAADTQYF. CDR3 DNA sequence: TGTGCCAGCAGCGTAGCTGAGGTGGCGGCGGCAGATACGCAGTATTTT.

V gene TRBV29-1 combines with J gene TRBJ1-2; 8 bases agree with TRBD1. CDR1 is SQVTM and CDR2 is ANQGSEA in the germline V gene. V was pared by 2 bases and J by 4 bases, with 6 bases of the junction left unmatched. This CDR3 is built from 14 residues. The CDR3 is CSVERGQGSYGYTF. CDR3 sequence (DNA): TGCAGCGTTGAACGCGGACAGGGTTCCTATGGCTACACCTTC.

This clonotype appeared a single time. V and J are TRBV7-2 and TRBJ2-6, with 7 bases that match TRBD1. V dropped 6 bases and J dropped 0; count of bases not matched to a gene: 11. The CDR3 extends over 18 amino acids. In germline, CDR1 is SGHTA, CDR2 FQGNSA. CDR3 in DNA: TGTGCCAGCAGTCGAGGGACAGCCGTCCCCTCTGGGGCCAACGTCCTGACTTTC. This gives the protein CASSRGTAVPSGANVLTF. Full variable domain (remainder filled in from reference TRBV7-2 and TRBJ2-6): GAGVSQSPSNKVTEKGKDVELRCDPISGHTALYWYRQSLGQGLEFLIYFQGNSAPDKSGLPSDRFSAERTGGSVSTLTIQRTQQEDSAVYLCASSRGTAVPSGANVLTFGAGSRLTVL.

The chain links TRBV29-1 to TRBJ2-5; D uncertain. Germline loops: CDR1 SQVTM, CDR2 ANQGSEA. The CDR3 is made up of 13 amino acids. V lost 4 bases and J lost 5, with 14 bases in between. The CDR3 bases are TGCAGCGTTGGGTCTCCGGTGAGGGAGACCCAGTACTTC. It codes for CSVGSPVRETQYF.

This clonotype was observed a handful of times. This rearrangement joins TRBV5-5 to TRBJ2-6, with unresolved D. Germline V gene data show CDR1 as SGHKS and CDR2 as YYEKEE (reference sequence). The V end lost 4 bases, the J end lost 2 bases, and 16 bases lay between the germline ends. This CDR3 spans 17 amino acids. The CDR3 sequence is CASSNNPGWAGANVLTF. CDR3 bases: TGTGCCAGCAGCAACAATCCCGGCTGGGCTGGGGCCAACGTCCTGACTTTC. Filled out from reference TRBV5-5 and TRBJ2-6, the complete variable domain reads DAGVTQSPTHLIKTRGQQVTLRCSPISGHKSVSWYQQVLGQGPQFIFQYYEKEERGRGNFPDRFSARQFPNYSSELNVNALLLGDSALYLCASSNNPGWAGANVLTFGAGSRLTVL.

The J gene is TRBJ2-7, the V gene TRBV6-5; 8 bases line up with TRBD1. With V trimmed by 5 bases and J by 4 bases, 7 bases remained unmatched. CDR1 is MNHEY and CDR2 is SVGAGI in the germline V gene. The CDR3 totals 14 residues. The CDR3 loop reads CASSPQTGGYEQYF. The CDR3 nucleotides read TGTGCCAGCAGTCCCCAAACAGGGGGGTACGAGCAGTACTTC.

This clonotype was observed a few times. The chain couples TRBV25-1 to TRBJ1-5; possibly TRBD1 for D (6 bases). V was cut by 8 bases and J by 5 bases, with 13 bases left in between. The length of the CDR3 is 13 residues. Per the germline V gene, CDR1 is MGHDK and CDR2 is SYGVNS. CDR3 nucleotide sequence: TGTGCCAGCGGCGGGACACGACATCAGCCCCAGCATTTT. Translation gives CASGGTRHQPQHF.

J is TRBJ2-1 and V is TRBV7-3; 7 bases align to TRBD2. This CDR3 is 15 amino acids long. V lost 5 bases and J lost 6; bases outside the gene matches: 10. Germline CDR1 is SGHTA and CDR2 is FQGTGA. CDR3 region: CASSPRAGSSNEQFF. For the CDR3, the DNA is TGTGCCAGCAGCCCCAGAGCGGGGTCCAGCAATGAGCAGTTCTTC.

As for this clonotype: At one boundary the junction diverges from the germline segment, which might be a read error. The chain uses TRBV11-2 and TRBJ2-7; D gene unclear. The DNA end is a closer match to TRBJ2-5, so the J assignment may be wrong. Germline-derived CDR1 and CDR2 are SGHAT and FQNNGV. The CDR3 loop spans 17 amino acids. The CDR3 region is CASGLTSLQVGQETQYF. DNA of the CDR3: TGTGCCAGCGGCTTAACAAGTTTACAAGTCGGGCAAGAGACCCAGTACTTC.

This clonotype was counted between two and nine times. The chain recombines TRBV5-1 with TRBJ2-3, with 9 bases lining up with TRBD2. The V gene's germline CDR1 is SGHRS and CDR2 YFSETQ. V shed 4 bases, J shed 3 bases, and the junction held 6 bases outside the gene matches. There are 15 residues in the CDR3. Here the CDR3 reads CASSSGGPETDTQYF. CDR3 DNA: TGCGCCAGCAGCAGCGGGGGGCCGGAGACAGATACGCAGTATTTT.

The chain carries TRBV5-6 and TRBJ2-3; 8 bases align to TRBD1. The germline CDR1 and CDR2 sequences are SGHDT and YYEEEE. This CDR3 spans 18 amino acids. The V and J ends lost 4 bases and 1 base, in that order; junction bases with no gene match: 14. CDR3: CASSPGQAFPRGTDTQYF. The CDR3, as DNA: TGTGCCAGCAGCCCGGGACAGGCGTTTCCAAGGGGCACAGATACGCAGTATTTT.

There are a few counts of this clonotype. V is TRBV5-1 and J is TRBJ2-3; TRBD1 agrees at 8 bases. Germline trimming cut 4 bases from V and 4 bases from J; bases unmatched to any gene: 5. Germline CDR1 and CDR2: SGHRS and YFSETQ. CDR3 length: 14 amino acids. DNA for the CDR3: TGCGCCAGCAGCCCAGAACAGGGGGCAGATACGCAGTATTTT. Protein sequence: CASSPEQGADTQYF.

J is TRBJ1-2 and V is TRBV5-1; tentatively, D is TRBD1 (6 bases). Germline values: CDR1 SGHRS, CDR2 YFSETQ. The V and J ends lost 4 bases and 3 bases respectively, with 19 bases between them. This CDR3 has 16 amino acids. The CDR3 nucleotides are TGCGCCAGCAGCCGCCAGGGACGGGGGGCTTACTATGGCTACACCTTC. Protein sequence: CASSRQGRGAYYGYTF.

This clonotype was seen more than once but under ten times. V and J are TRBV11-2 and TRBJ2-7; possible D gene TRBD1, 5 bases. The CDR3 has 15 residues. Germline V lookup: CDR1 SGHAT, CDR2 FQNNGV. Trimming left V 1 base short and J 3 bases short, with 13 bases between. CDR3 DNA: TGTGCCAGCAGCTTAGTGGTCCAGGGTTACTACGAGCAGTACTTC. Its protein product is CASSLVVQGYYEQYF.

The V call is TRBV7-6, the J call TRBJ1-4; D uncertain. CDR1 and CDR2 from the germline V gene are SGHVS and FNYEAQ. The CDR3 sequence is 11 residues long. V lost 5 bases to trimming and J lost 4 bases, with 2 bases between them. The CDR3 coding sequence is TGTGCCAGCAGCATTAATGAAAAACTGTTTTTT. Translated, it gives CASSINEKLFF.

The chain uses TRBV5-1 and TRBJ2-7; D could derive from TRBD1 or TRBD2 (5 bases each). The germline V gene has CDR1 SGHRS and CDR2 YFSETQ. This CDR3 region has 15 residues. V lost 4 bases and J lost 7, with 21 bases in between. This chain's CDR3 is CASSVGTSALAEQYF. CDR3 sequence (DNA): TGCGCCAGCAGCGTCGGGACGAGCGCTCTGGCGGAGCAGTACTTC.

This clonotype was detected ten times or more. The rearrangement links TRBV7-6 to TRBJ1-4, with TRBD1 matching over 7 bases. Germline loops: CDR1 SGHVS, CDR2 FNYEAQ. V dropped 5 bases and J dropped 5; count of bases not matched to a gene: 11. The CDR3 sequence is 16 residues long. The CDR3 spells CASSDTGTAVNEKLFF. In DNA, the CDR3 is TGTGCCAGCAGCGATACAGGGACAGCTGTAAATGAAAAACTGTTTTTT.

The chain employs TRBV27 and TRBJ1-1; TRBD1 might be the D (6 bases). The CDR3 consists of 16 residues. The germline V and J ends were trimmed by 5 bases and 1 base, with 17 bases remaining between them. CDR1 is MNHEY, CDR2 SMNVEV, per germline (reference sequence). CDR3 sequence: CASSILWQGPNTEAFF. The CDR3 DNA reads TGTGCCAGCAGTATTCTCTGGCAGGGGCCGAACACTGAAGCTTTCTTT.

This chain links TRBV7-2 with TRBJ1-4; D not certain. The CDR3 length is 12 residues. V dropped 7 bases and J dropped 6 bases, with 9 bases sitting between them. The V gene's germline CDR1 is SGHTA and CDR2 FQGNSA. CDR3 protein: CASNGYDEKLFF. The CDR3 nucleotides read TGTGCCAGCAATGGGTATGATGAAAAACTGTTTTTT.

Only a few counts were recorded for this clonotype. The chain joins TRBV10-3 to TRBJ2-4; D remains ambiguous. The V and J ends lost 8 bases and 13 bases respectively, with 18 bases between them. The CDR3 runs 12 residues. Germline CDR1 ENHRY, CDR2 SYGVKD. Here the CDR3 DNA reads TGTGCCATCGGCCGAGACCCTGACGCGCAGTACTTC. Translation gives CAIGRDPDAQYF.

The chain combines TRBV4-3 with TRBJ2-1; no firm D call. CDR1 LGHNA and CDR2 YSLEER come from the germline V gene. This CDR3 comprises 13 residues. V lost 5 bases to trimming and J lost 8 bases, with 13 bases between them. The CDR3 spells CASSDHSRDEQFF. CDR3 nucleotides: TGCGCCAGCAGCGACCACTCCCGAGATGAGCAGTTCTTC.

The chain carries TRBV5-1 and TRBJ2-1, with 10 bases matching TRBD1. There are 14 residues in the CDR3. Germline assignment: CDR1 SGHRS and CDR2 YFSETQ. V gave up 6 bases and J gave up 6 bases; unmatched junction bases: 6. CDR3 bases: TGCGCCAGCAAGACTGGGACAGGGGCCAATGAGCAGTTCTTC. It encodes CASKTGTGANEQFF.

The V gene is TRBV20-1, the J gene TRBJ2-1, with 8 bases identical to TRBD2. This CDR3 is 18 amino acids long. V lost 3 bases and J lost 3; bases outside the gene matches: 16. Germline CDR1 is DFQATT and CDR2 is SNEGSKA (reference sequence). DNA of the CDR3: TGCAGTGCTAGCACGTCTAGCGGGCACGAATCCCACTACAATGAGCAGTTCTTC. Protein sequence: CSASTSSGHESHYNEQFF.

This clonotype was observed a few times. J is TRBJ2-5 and V is TRBV10-3; perhaps TRBD1 as D (5 bases). The V end was cut by 0 bases, the J end by 0 bases, with 8 bases between. CDR1 is ENHRY and CDR2 is SYGVKD in the germline V gene. This CDR3 region has 15 residues. CDR3 bases: TGTGCCATCAGTGAGTCGACAGTGTACCAAGAGACCCAGTACTTC. This translates into CAISESTVYQETQYF.

The J gene is TRBJ2-7, the V gene TRBV7-2, with TRBD2 matching 9 bases. The CDR3 consists of 16 residues. Germline V CDR1 and CDR2: SGHTA, FQGNSA. V lost 2 bases, J lost 5 bases, and 10 bases stayed unmatched. The CDR3 sequence: CASSLRSASGANEQYF. For the CDR3, the DNA is TGTGCCAGCAGCTTACGATCGGCTAGCGGGGCCAACGAGCAGTACTTC.

The chain employs TRBV15 and TRBJ2-7; D is ambiguous. V gave up 2 bases and J gave up 7 bases, with 9 bases separating them. This CDR3 comprises 12 residues. From germline, CDR1 is LNHNV and CDR2 YYDKDF (reference sequence). CDR3 coding DNA: TGTGCCACCAGCAGAAAAGCTCAAGAGCAGTACTTC. It is translated as CATSRKAQEQYF. Full variable domain (rest looked up from reference TRBV15 and TRBJ2-7): DAMVIQNPRYQVTQFGKPVTLSCSQTLNHNVMYWYQQKSSQAPKLLFHYYDKDFNNEADTPDNFQSRRPNTSFCFLDIRSPGLGDTAMYLCATSRKAQEQYFGPGTRLTVT.